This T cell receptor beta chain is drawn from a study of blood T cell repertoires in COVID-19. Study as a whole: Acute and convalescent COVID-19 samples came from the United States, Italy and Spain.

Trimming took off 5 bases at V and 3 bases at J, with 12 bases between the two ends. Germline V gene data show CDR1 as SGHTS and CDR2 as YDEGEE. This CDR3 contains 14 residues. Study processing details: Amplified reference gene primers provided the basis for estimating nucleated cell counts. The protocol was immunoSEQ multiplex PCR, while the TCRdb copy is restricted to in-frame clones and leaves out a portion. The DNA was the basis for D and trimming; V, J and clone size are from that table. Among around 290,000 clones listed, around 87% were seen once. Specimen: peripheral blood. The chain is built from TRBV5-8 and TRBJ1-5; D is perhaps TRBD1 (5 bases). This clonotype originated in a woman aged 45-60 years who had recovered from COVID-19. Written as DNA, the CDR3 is TGTGCCAGCAGACCTGGACAAGTCAATCAGCCCCAGCATTTT. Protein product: CASRPGQVNQPQHF.